Listed below are T cell receptor beta chains from one sample, sequenced in a study of blood T cells in healthy people across ages. TCRdb passed the 5' RACE reads through MiXCR, listing each CDR3 protein once. The sample contains 1.5 million to 2 million distinct CDR3 sequences, 40% to 55% of which appear only once. The specimen was blood. Receptors originate from a woman aged 35 to 49 in good health. Each CDR3 is given with its conserved first and last residue. Clone size is shown for a subset of rows, as once, few, many or a class of expanded clone.

>TRBJ2-7|TRBV4-2|few
CASSQASLAGFHEQYF
>TRBJ1-2|TRBV12-3/TRBV12-4|NA
CASRLGGAVNGYTF
>TRBJ2-1|TRBV2|NA
CASPAGRSGNEQFF
>TRBJ2-7|TRBV20-1|NA
CSASPMAASYEQYF
>TRBJ2-6|TRBV19|NA
CASSIPRGSSGANVLTF
>TRBJ2-1|TRBV6-5|few
CASSPRLLNNEQFF
>TRBJ2-1|TRBV7-9|NA
CASSQWTGMYNEQFF
>TRBJ2-1|TRBV11-2|NA
CASSLSVASGGVYNEQFF
>TRBJ2-4|TRBV9|many
CASSVVGGGKNIQYF
>TRBJ2-1|TRBV11-3|few
CASSPRGGTLQGSSYNEQFF
>TRBJ2-5|TRBV7-9|NA
CASSLLAVEGETQYF
>TRBJ1-2|TRBV6-5|few
CASSLTGVGGDNYGYTF
>TRBJ2-1|TRBV24-1|NA
CATSDLDRVGGQFF
>TRBJ2-7|TRBV12-3/TRBV12-4|NA
CASSYRVRALGYEQYF
>TRBJ2-3|TRBV15|few
CATSRDDPRPTDTQYF
>TRBJ2-3|TRBV6-5|NA
CASSYLIPGQAKGRDTQYF
>TRBJ2-4|TRBV20-1|many
CSAVARGQGKNIQYF
>TRBJ2-5|TRBV28|NA
CASSLASGGPTEETQYF
>TRBJ2-4|TRBV12-3/TRBV12-4|few
CASSFRQGLRDIQYF
>TRBJ2-3|TRBV28|NA
CASSPDRGWLGDTQYF